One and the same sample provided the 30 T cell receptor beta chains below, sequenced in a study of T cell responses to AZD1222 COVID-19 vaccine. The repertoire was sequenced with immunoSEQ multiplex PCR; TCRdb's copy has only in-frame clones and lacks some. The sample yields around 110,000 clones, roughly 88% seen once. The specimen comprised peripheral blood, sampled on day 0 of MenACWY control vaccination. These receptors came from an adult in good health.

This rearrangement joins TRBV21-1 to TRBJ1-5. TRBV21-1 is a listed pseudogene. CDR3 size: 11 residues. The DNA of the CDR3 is TGTGCCAGCTGCGCCGAGCAGCCCCAGCATTTT. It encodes CASCAEQPQHF.

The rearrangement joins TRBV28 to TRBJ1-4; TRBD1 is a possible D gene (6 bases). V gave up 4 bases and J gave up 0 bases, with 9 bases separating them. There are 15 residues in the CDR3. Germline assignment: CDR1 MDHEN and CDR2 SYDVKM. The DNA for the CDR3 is TGTGCCAGCAGTTATGGGGGCGCAACTAATGAAAAACTGTTTTTT. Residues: CASSYGGATNEKLFF. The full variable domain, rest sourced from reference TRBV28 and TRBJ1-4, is DVKVTQSSRYLVKRTGEKVFLECVQDMDHENMFWYRQDPGLGLRLIYFSYDVKMKEKGDIPEGYSVSREKKERFSLILESASTNQTSMYLCASSYGGATNEKLFFGSGTQLSVL.

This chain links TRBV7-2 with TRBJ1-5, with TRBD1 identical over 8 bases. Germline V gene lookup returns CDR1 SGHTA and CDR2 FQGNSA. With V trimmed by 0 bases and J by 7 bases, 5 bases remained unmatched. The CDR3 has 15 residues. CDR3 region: CASSLATGAGQPQHF. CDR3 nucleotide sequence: TGTGCCAGCAGCTTAGCGACAGGGGCGGGACAGCCCCAGCATTTT.

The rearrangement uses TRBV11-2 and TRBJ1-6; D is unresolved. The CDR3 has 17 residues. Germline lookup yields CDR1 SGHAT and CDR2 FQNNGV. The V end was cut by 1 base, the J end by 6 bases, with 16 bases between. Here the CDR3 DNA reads TGTGCCAGCAGCTTAGGTTTGCAGACGAATTCTAATTCACCCCTCCACTTT. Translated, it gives CASSLGLQTNSNSPLHF.

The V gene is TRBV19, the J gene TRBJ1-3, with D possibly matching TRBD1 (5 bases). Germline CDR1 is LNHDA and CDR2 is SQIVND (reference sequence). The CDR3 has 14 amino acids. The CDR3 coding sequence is TGTGCAACAGGTGTCAGACGCTCTGGAAACACCATATATTTT. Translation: CATGVRRSGNTIYF.

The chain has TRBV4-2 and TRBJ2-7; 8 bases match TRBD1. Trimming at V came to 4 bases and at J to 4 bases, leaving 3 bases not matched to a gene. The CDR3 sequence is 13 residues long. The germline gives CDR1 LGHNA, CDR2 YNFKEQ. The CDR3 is CASSPRQGYEQYF. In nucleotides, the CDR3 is TGTGCCAGCAGCCCTAGACAGGGGTACGAGCAGTACTTC.

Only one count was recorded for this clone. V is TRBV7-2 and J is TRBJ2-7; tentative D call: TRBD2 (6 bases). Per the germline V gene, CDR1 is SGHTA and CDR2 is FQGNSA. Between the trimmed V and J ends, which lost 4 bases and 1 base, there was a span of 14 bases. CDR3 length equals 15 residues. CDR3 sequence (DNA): TGTGCCAGCAGCTCCCGGGACTCCGGATCCTACGAGCAGTACTTC. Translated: CASSSRDSGSYEQYF.

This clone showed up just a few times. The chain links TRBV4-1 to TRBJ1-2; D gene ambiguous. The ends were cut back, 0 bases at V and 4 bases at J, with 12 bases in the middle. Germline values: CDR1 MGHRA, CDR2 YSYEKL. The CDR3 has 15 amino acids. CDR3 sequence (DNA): TGCGCCAGCAGCCAAGATTTAGAGTTACCCTATGGCTACACCTTC. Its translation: CASSQDLELPYGYTF.

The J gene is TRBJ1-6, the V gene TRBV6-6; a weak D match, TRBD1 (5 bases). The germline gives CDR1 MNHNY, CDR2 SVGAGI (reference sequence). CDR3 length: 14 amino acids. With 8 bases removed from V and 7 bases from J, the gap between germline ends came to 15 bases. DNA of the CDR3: TGTGCCAGCCGCCCTCTGGGGGGGAATTCACCCCTCCACTTT. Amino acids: CASRPLGGNSPLHF.

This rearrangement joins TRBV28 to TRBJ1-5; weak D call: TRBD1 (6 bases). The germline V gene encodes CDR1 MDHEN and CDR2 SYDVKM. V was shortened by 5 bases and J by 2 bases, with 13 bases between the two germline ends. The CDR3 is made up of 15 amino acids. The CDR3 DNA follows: TGTGCCAGCAGTCCTCAGGGGTTTGGCAATCAGCCCCAGCATTTT. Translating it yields CASSPQGFGNQPQHF.

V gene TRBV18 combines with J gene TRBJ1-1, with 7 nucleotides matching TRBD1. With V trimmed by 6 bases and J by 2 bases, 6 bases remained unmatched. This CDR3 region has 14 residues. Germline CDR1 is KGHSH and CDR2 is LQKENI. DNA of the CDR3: TGTGCCAGCTCCCCGGACAGGACAAACACTGAAGCTTTCTTT. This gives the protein CASSPDRTNTEAFF.

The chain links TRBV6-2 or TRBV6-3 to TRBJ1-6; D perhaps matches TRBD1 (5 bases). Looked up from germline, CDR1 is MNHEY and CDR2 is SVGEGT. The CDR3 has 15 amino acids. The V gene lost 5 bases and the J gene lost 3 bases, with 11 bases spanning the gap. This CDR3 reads CASSTGRNYNSPLHF. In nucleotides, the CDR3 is TGTGCCAGCAGTACGGGACGGAACTATAATTCACCCCTCCACTTT.

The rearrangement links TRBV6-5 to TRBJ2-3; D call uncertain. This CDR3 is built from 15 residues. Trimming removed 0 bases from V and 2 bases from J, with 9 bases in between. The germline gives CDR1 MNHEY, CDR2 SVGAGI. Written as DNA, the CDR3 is TGTGCCAGCAGTTACTCGTCCCTACTCACAGATACGCAGTATTTT. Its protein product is CASSYSSLLTDTQYF.

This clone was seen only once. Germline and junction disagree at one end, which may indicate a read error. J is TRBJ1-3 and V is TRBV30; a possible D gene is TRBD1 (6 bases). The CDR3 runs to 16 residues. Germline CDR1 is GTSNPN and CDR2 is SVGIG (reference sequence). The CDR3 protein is CARSGWGQGSGNTIYF. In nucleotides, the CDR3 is TGTGCCCGGAGTGGTTGGGGGCAGGGCTCTGGAAACACCATATATTTT.

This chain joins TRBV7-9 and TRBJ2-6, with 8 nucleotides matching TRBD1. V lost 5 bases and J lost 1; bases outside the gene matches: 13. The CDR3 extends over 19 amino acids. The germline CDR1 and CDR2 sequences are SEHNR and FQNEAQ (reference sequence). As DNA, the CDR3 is TGTGCCAGCAGCACGGGGGACAGGCCAACTAGGTCTGGGGCCAACGTCCTGACTTTC. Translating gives CASSTGDRPTRSGANVLTF. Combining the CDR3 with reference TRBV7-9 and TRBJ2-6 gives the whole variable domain DTGVSQNPRHKITKRGQNVTFRCDPISEHNRLYWYRQTLGQGPEFLTYFQNEAQLEKSRLLSDRFSAERPKGSFSTLEIQRTEQGDSAMYLCASSTGDRPTRSGANVLTFGAGSRLTVL.

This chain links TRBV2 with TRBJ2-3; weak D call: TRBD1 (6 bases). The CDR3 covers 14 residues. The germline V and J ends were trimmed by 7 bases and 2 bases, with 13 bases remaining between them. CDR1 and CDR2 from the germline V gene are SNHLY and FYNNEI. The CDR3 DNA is TGTGCCAGCAAGTTAGGGGGTAACACAGATACGCAGTATTTT. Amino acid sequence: CASKLGGNTDTQYF.

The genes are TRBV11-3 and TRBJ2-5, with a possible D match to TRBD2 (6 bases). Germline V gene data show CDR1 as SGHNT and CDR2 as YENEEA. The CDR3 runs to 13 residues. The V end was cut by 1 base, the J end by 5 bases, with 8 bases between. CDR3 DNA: TGTGCCAGCAGCTTAGGGGGGAGGGAGACCCAGTACTTC. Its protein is CASSLGGRETQYF.

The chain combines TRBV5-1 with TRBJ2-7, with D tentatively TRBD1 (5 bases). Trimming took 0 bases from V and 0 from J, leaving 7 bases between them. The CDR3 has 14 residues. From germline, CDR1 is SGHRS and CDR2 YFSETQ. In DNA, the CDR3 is TGCGCCAGCAGCTTGGCCGACAGCTCCTACGAGCAGTACTTC. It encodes CASSLADSSYEQYF. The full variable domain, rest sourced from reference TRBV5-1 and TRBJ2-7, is KAGVTQTPRYLIKTRGQQVTLSCSPISGHRSVSWYQQTPGQGLQFLFEYFSETQRNKGNFPGRFSGRQFSNSRSEMNVSTLELGDSALYLCASSLADSSYEQYFGPGTRLTVT.

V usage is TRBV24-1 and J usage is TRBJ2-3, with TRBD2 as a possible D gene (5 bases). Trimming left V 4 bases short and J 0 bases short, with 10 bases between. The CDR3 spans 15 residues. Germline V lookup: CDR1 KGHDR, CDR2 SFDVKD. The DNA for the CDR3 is TGTGCCACCAGTGACCCCACGGGGAGCACAGATACGCAGTATTTT. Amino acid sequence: CATSDPTGSTDTQYF.

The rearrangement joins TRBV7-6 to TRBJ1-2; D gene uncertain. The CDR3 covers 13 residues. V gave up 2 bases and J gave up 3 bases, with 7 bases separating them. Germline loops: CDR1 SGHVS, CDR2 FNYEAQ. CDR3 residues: CASSLSPDYGYTF. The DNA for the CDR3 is TGTGCCAGCAGCTTAAGTCCGGACTATGGCTACACCTTC.

CDR3 loop: CASSSGGGGTEAFF. CDR3 DNA sequence: TGCGCCAGCAGCTCCGGTGGGGGAGGCACTGAAGCTTTCTTT. J is TRBJ1-1 and V is TRBV5-1, with TRBD1 as a possible D gene (5 bases). The CDR3 has 14 residues. Germline V gene lookup returns CDR1 SGHRS and CDR2 YFSETQ. V lost 3 bases, J lost 4 bases, and 13 bases lay in between.

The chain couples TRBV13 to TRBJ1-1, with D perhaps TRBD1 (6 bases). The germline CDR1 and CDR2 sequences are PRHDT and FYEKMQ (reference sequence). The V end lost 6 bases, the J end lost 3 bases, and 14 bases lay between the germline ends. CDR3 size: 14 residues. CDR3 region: CASSRRGSDTEAFF. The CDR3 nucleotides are TGTGCCAGCAGTCGGAGGGGGTCGGACACTGAAGCTTTCTTT. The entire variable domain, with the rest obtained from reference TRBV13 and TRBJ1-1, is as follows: AAGVIQSPRHLIKEKRETATLKCYPIPRHDTVYWYQQGPGQDPQFLISFYEKMQSDKGSIPDRFSAQQFSDYHSELNMSSLELGDSALYFCASSRRGSDTEAFFGQGTRLTVV.

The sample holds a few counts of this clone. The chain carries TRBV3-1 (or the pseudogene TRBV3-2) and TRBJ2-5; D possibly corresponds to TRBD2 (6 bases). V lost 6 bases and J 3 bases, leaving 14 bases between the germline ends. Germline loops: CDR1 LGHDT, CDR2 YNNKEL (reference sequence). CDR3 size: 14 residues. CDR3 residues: CASREDYPEETQYF. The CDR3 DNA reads TGTGCCAGCAGGGAGGACTACCCAGAAGAGACCCAGTACTTC.

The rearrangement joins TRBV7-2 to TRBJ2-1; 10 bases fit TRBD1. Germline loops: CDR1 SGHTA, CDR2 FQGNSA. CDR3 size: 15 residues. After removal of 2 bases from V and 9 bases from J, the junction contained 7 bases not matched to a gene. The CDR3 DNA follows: TGTGCCAGCAGCTTAAGGGGGGACAGGGGTGCTGAGCAGTTCTTC. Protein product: CASSLRGDRGAEQFF. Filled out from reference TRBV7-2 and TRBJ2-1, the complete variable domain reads GAGVSQSPSNKVTEKGKDVELRCDPISGHTALYWYRQSLGQGLEFLIYFQGNSAPDKSGLPSDRFSAERTGGSVSTLTIQRTQQEDSAVYLCASSLRGDRGAEQFFGPGTRLTVL.

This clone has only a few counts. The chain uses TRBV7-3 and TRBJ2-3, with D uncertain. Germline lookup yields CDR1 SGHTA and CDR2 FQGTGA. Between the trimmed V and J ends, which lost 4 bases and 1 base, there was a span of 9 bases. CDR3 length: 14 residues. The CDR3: CASSSPQRTDTQYF. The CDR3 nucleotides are TGTGCCAGCAGCTCCCCGCAGCGCACAGATACGCAGTATTTT.

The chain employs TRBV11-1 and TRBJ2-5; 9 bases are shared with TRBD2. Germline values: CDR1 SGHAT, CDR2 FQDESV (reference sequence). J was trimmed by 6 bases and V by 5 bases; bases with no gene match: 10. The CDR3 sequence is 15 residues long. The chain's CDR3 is CASSPGGGAGKTQYF. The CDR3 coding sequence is TGTGCCAGCAGCCCGGGCGGGGGGGCCGGAAAGACCCAGTACTTC.

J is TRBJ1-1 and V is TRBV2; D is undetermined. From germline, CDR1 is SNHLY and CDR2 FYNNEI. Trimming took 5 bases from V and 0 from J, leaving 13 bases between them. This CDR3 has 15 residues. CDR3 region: CASSPWGGLNTEAFF. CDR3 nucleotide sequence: TGTGCCAGCAGTCCTTGGGGAGGGCTGAACACTGAAGCTTTCTTT.

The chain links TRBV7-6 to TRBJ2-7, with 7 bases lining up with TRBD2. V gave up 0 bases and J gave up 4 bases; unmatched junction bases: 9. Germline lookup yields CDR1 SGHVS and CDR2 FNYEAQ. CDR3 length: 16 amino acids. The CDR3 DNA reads TGTGCCAGCAGCTTAGCTGGCGGGGGTAGGGTTTACGAGCAGTACTTC. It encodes CASSLAGGGRVYEQYF.

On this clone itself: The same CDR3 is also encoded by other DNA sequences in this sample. CDR3 DNA: TGTGCCAGTAGTATACGCGGGAACACTGAAGCTTTCTTT. Residues: CASSIRGNTEAFF. The chain combines TRBV19 with TRBJ1-1; D unclear. This CDR3 spans 13 amino acids. Looked up from germline, CDR1 is LNHDA and CDR2 is SQIVND (reference sequence). V was cut by 2 bases and J by 1 base, with 5 bases left in between.

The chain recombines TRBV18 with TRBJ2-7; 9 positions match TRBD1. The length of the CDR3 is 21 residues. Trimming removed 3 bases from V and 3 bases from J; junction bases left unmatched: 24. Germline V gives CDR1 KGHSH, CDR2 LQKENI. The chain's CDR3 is CASSPKGPGQGPSDWYYEQYF. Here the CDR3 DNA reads TGTGCCAGCTCACCTAAGGGTCCGGGACAGGGCCCATCGGATTGGTACTACGAGCAGTACTTC. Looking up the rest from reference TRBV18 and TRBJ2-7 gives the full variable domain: NAGVMQNPRHLVRRRGQEARLRCSPMKGHSHVYWYRQLPEEGLKFMVYLQKENIIDESGMPKERFSAEFPKEGPSILRIQQVVRGDSAAYFCASSPKGPGQGPSDWYYEQYFGPGTRLTVT.